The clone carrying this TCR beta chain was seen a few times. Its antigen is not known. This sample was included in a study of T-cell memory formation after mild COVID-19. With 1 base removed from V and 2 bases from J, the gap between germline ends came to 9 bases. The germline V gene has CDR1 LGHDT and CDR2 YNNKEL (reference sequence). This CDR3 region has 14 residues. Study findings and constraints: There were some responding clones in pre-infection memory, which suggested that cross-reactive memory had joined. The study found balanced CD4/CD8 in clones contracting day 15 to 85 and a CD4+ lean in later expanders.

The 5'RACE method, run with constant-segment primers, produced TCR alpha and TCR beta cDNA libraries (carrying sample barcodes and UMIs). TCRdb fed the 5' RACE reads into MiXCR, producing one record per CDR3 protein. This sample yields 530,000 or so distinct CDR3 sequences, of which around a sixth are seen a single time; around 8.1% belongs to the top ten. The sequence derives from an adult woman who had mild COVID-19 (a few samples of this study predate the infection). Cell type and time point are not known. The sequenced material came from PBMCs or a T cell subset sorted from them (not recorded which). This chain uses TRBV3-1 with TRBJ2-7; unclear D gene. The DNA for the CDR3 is TGTGCCAGCAGCCAAGTTGCCGGCCCCTACGAGCAGTACTTC. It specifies CASSQVAGPYEQYF.